Detailed here is one T cell receptor (beta chain). Recruitment covered about 25 US areas and drew participants whose ages spanned about 18 to 90 years. Cohort placement rested on clinical history that participants reported themselves. The data belong to a study of blood T cell repertoires in COVID-19. Study information: The United States, Italy and Spain supplied acute and convalescent COVID-19 samples. T cells, B-cell-depleted T cells, or PBMCs supplied cDNA or gDNA.

The germline V and J ends were trimmed by 4 bases and 6 bases, with 16 bases remaining between them. The CDR3 sequence is 15 residues long. Germline-derived CDR1 and CDR2 are MNHEY and SMNVEV (reference sequence). Generated by immunoSEQ multiplex PCR, the TCRdb table keeps only in-frame clones and is missing some. The table records 350,000 or so clones, about nine tenths of them present only once. J is TRBJ2-1 and V is TRBV27; possibly TRBD2 for D (5 bases). Sequenced sample: PBMCs or T cells enriched from blood (not recorded which). This TCR came from a woman in her 30s who had been exposed to COVID-19. In DNA, the CDR3 is TGTGCCAGCAGTTACGCGGGCAGGCCCCGCAATGAGCAGTTCTTC. It encodes CASSYAGRPRNEQFF.